This T cell receptor (beta chain) was sequenced for a study of T cells in localized non-small cell lung cancer. Repertoires were generated with immunoSEQ multiplex PCR, while TCRdb's copy carries only in-frame clones and drops some. The data hold just over 70,000 clones, with about 86% observed a single time. V trimming: 6 bases; J trimming: 2 bases; junction bases outside the gene matches: 6. Germline CDR1 ENHRY, CDR2 SYGVKD. The CDR3 has 14 amino acids. This clone has only one observation. Its cognate antigen is unknown. General study results and limits: With higher T cell density in blood came longer overall survival. Highest T cell clonality was seen in uninvolved adjacent lung, surpassing that measured in tumor.

The sequence came from a male donor aged 60 or older with stage III squamous cell lung carcinoma. The material sequenced was peripheral blood, taken before any cancer treatment. The gene calls are TRBV10-3 and TRBJ2-5; 7 bases fit TRBD1. The CDR3 bases are TGTGCCATCAGCCAGGGACAGCCTCAAGAGACCCAGTACTTC. Residues: CAISQGQPQETQYF.